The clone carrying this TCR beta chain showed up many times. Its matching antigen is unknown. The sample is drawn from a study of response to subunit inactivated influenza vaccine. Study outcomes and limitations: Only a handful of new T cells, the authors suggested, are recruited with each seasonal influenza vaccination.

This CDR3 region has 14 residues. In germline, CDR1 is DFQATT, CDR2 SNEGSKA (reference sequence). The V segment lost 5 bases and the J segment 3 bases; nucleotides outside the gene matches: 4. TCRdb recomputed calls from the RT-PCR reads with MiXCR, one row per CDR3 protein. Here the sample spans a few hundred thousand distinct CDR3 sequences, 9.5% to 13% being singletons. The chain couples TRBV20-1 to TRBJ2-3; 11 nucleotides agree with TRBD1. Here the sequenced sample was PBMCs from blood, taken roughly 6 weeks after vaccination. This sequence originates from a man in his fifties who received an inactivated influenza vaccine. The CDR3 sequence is CSAPGQGATDTQYF. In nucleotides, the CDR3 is TGCAGTGCTCCAGGACAGGGGGCAACAGATACGCAGTATTTT.